This TCR beta chain originates from a study of post-analysis software for immune sequencing data. Study at large: Clinical courses comprised relapsing-remitting, secondary progressive and progressive-relapsing multiple sclerosis.

With V trimmed by 5 bases and J by 10 bases, 5 bases remained unmatched. There are 14 residues in the CDR3. Included in the TCR beta cDNA libraries were unique molecular identifiers. From about 0.98 to 11 million T cells, about 500,000 cDNA molecules were obtained. Using its own MiXCR run on the PCR reads, TCRdb lists one record per CDR3 protein. The sample includes around 710,000 distinct CDR3 sequences, 40% to 55% seen only once; the top ten take roughly 4.5%. This clonotype has only a few counts. The target antigen is unknown. Study-wide points: Comparison of patients with controls showed five TRBV segments more frequent in patients, TRBV5-6, TRBV5-1 and TRBV20-1 among them. Samples from one preparation batch, clustered by F measure, grouped strongly together. People with multiple sclerosis had a significantly lower normalized Chao1 diversity than controls did.

The source is a girl aged 5 to 17 with multiple sclerosis. The sequencing input was blood. This rearrangement joins TRBV12-3 or TRBV12-4 to TRBJ2-1, with TRBD2 matching over 13 bases. CDR3 amino acids: CASSPGLAGFEQFF. The CDR3, as DNA: TGTGCCAGCAGTCCGGGACTAGCGGGATTCGAGCAGTTCTTC.